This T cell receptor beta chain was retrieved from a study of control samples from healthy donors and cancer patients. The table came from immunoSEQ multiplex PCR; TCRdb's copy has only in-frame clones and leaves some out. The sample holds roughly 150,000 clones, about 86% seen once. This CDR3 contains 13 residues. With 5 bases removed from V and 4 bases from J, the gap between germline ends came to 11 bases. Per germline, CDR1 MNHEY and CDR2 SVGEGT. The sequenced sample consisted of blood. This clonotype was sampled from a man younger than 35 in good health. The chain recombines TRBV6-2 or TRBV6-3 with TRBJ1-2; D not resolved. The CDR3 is CASSADTIYGYTF. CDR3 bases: TGTGCCAGCAGTGCCGACACGATCTATGGCTACACCTTC.